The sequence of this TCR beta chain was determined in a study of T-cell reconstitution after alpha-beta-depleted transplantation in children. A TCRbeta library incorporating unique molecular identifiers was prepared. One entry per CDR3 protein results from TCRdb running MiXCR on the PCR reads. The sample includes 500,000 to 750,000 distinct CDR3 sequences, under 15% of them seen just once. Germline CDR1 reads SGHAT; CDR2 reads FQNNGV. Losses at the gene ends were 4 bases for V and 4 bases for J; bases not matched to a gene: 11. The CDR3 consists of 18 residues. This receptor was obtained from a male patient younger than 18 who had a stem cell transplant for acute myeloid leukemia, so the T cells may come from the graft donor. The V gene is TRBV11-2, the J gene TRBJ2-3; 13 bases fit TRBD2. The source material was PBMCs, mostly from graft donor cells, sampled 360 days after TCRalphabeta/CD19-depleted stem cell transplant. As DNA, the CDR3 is TGTGCCAGCAGCTCCAAAGGACTAGCGGGAGTGGGTCCAGATACGCAGTATTTT. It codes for CASSSKGLAGVGPDTQYF.